The clone carrying this TCR beta chain has a handful of counts. Its antigen remains unknown. This record comes from a study of breast tumors, draining lymph nodes, adjacent tissues. The study's findings and limits: Data only fit, rather than demonstrated, lymph node origin of most tumor T cells. Compared with basal-like, luminal-like tumors shared significantly more repertoire with nontumor tissue.

One entry per CDR3 protein, called by TCRdb with MiXCR from the multiplex PCR reads. The sample has some 150,000 distinct CDR3 sequences, roughly a third seen once. The lymph nodes were axillary draining lymph nodes from breast cancer patients. The V gene's germline CDR1 is DFQATT and CDR2 SNEGSKA (reference sequence). The V gene lost 7 bases and the J gene lost 0 bases, with 12 bases spanning the gap. The CDR3 consists of 13 residues. Sequenced input: axillary lymph node tissue. The chain uses TRBV20-1 and TRBJ1-1, with a possible D match to TRBD1 (5 bases). This sequence was found in a female donor with breast cancer. Some clones in this sample may be carry-over from other donors' samples. CDR3 coding DNA: TGCAGTGTTTCGAGACAGATGAACACTGAAGCTTTCTTT. As protein: CSVSRQMNTEAFF.